This TCR beta chain was recovered during a study of cytomegalovirus exposure and HLA in healthy donors. Study overall: There were approximately 400 genotyped donors. Of these, about 81% fell in the genetic ancestry cluster associated with self-reported Caucasian donors. Study-wide results and caveats: Certain sequence variants were highly shared and formed a cluster, and this cluster was likely a sequencing artifact. When analyzed later, a missense DCLRE1C variant was found to be linked to TCR beta V- and J-gene trimming.

The PCR had 60 Vbeta and 13 Jbeta primers. Clones were read by immunoSEQ multiplex PCR, and TCRdb kept only the in-frame ones, dropping some. The repertoire has about 130,000 clones, about 64% of them found once; the top ten carry about 2.6%. Worth noting for this clone: The antigen remains undetermined.

The CDR3 extends over 12 amino acids. From germline, CDR1 is KGHSH and CDR2 LQKENI. V gave up 6 bases and J gave up 8 bases; unmatched junction bases: 5. The source of this sequence is a woman aged 40 to 55 in good health and CMV-seronegative. J is TRBJ1-1 and V is TRBV18; 8 bases align to TRBD1. The sample taken for sequencing was PBMCs. The CDR3 DNA reads as TGTGCCAGCTCCCCGGACAGGGAAGAAGCTTTCTTT. This codes for CASSPDREEAFF.